Presented here are 23 T cell receptor beta chains from one specimen sequenced in a study of cytomegalovirus exposure and HLA in healthy donors. 60 Vbeta and 13 Jbeta primers were used in PCR. TCRdb's table, derived via immunoSEQ multiplex PCR, lists solely in-frame clones and lacks some. Of some 200,000 clones listed, roughly 13% were seen once; the top ten hold approximately 7.8%. The sample consisted of PBMCs. These receptors all stem from a man between 45 and 60 years old in good health and CMV-seropositive.

J is TRBJ1-1 and V is TRBV5-4, with a tentative D call TRBD1 (6 bases). This CDR3 is 14 amino acids long. V lost 2 bases and J 3 bases, leaving 11 bases between the germline ends. Germline assignment: CDR1 SGHNT and CDR2 YYREEE (reference sequence). The CDR3 bases are TGTGCCAGCAGCTTTCCGGGACAAGACACTGAAGCTTTCTTT. Translation: CASSFPGQDTEAFF.

Only a few counts were recorded for this clone. The V call is TRBV12-5, the J call TRBJ1-1, with D unresolved. The V gene's germline CDR1 is LGHNT and CDR2 FRNRAP. V was cut by 2 bases and J by 4 bases, with 17 bases left in between. The CDR3 consists of 16 residues. The CDR3 DNA reads TGTGCTAGTGGTTTGCCCGGGGTCGGGAAAGGCACTGAAGCTTTCTTT. Protein: CASGLPGVGKGTEAFF. Full variable domain (rest looked up from reference TRBV12-5 and TRBJ1-1): DARVTQTPRHKVTEMGQEVTMRCQPILGHNTVFWYRQTMMQGLELLAYFRNRAPLDDSGMPKDRFSAEMPDATLATLKIQPSEPRDSAVYFCASGLPGVGKGTEAFFGQGTRLTVV.

This chain links TRBV7-6 with TRBJ1-5; no reliable D call. This CDR3 comprises 14 residues. The germline CDR1 and CDR2 sequences are SGHVS and FNYEAQ. V gave up 1 base and J gave up 2 bases, with 6 bases separating them. The CDR3 DNA follows: TGTGCCAGCAGCTTAGGAGGGCGCAATCAGCCCCAGCATTTT. Translation gives CASSLGGRNQPQHF.

This clone was seen a handful of times. The chain links TRBV7-8 to TRBJ2-3; 10 bases line up with TRBD1. Germline V CDR1 and CDR2: SGHVS, FQNEAQ. This CDR3 is 16 amino acids long. V was clipped by 5 bases and J by 3 bases; unmatched bases: 8. CDR3 region: CASSTRQGAGTDTQYF. Written as DNA, the CDR3 is TGTGCCAGCAGCACCAGACAGGGGGCGGGGACAGATACGCAGTATTTT. Together with reference TRBV7-8 and TRBJ2-3, the CDR3 gives the full variable domain: GAGVSQSPRYKVAKRGQDVALRCDPISGHVSLFWYQQALGQGPEFLTYFQNEAQLDKSGLPSDRFFAERPEGSVSTLKIQRTQQEDSAVYLCASSTRQGAGTDTQYFGPGTRLTVL.

The chain couples TRBV11-2 to TRBJ1-1; tentative D call: TRBD1 (5 bases). Trimming cost V 5 bases and J 3 bases, with 13 bases left between them. This CDR3 comprises 14 residues. In germline, CDR1 is SGHAT, CDR2 FQNNGV. The CDR3 DNA follows: TGTGCCAGCAGCCTGCGGGGGGGGGACACTGAAGCTTTCTTT. Protein product: CASSLRGGDTEAFF.

This clone was observed a few times. The chain recombines TRBV5-8 with TRBJ1-5; D perhaps matches TRBD1 (5 bases). The CDR3 is made up of 15 amino acids. Between the trimmed V and J ends, which lost 1 base and 4 bases, there was a span of 12 bases. Germline assignment: CDR1 SGHTS and CDR2 YDEGEE. CDR3 region: CASSLRLGVNQPQHF. DNA of the CDR3: TGTGCCAGCAGCTTGCGGTTAGGGGTTAATCAGCCCCAGCATTTT.

The V and J genes are TRBV6-4 and TRBJ1-5; tentative D call: TRBD1 (6 bases). This CDR3 has 13 amino acids. CDR1 is MRHNA and CDR2 is SNTAGT in the germline V gene. The ends were cut back, 5 bases at V and 4 bases at J, with 9 bases in the middle. The CDR3 nucleotides read TGTGCCAGCAGTACAGGGCGGAATCAGCCCCAGCATTTT. It yields the protein CASSTGRNQPQHF.

This clone was observed a few times. The chain carries TRBV29-1 and TRBJ1-1; 7 positions agree with TRBD1. Germline-derived CDR1 and CDR2 are SQVTM and ANQGSEA. This CDR3 is built from 14 residues. With V trimmed by 2 bases and J by 4 bases, 7 bases remained unmatched. CDR3 region: CSVEKGGGGTEAFF. CDR3 nucleotide sequence: TGCAGCGTTGAAAAAGGGGGCGGAGGCACTGAAGCTTTCTTT.

V gene TRBV2 combines with J gene TRBJ2-2, with D perhaps matching TRBD1 (5 bases). Germline CDR1 and CDR2: SNHLY and FYNNEI. V lost 4 bases and J 6 bases, leaving 15 bases between the germline ends. The CDR3 sequence is 15 residues long. The CDR3 here is CASSVLSGRAGELFF. The CDR3 coding sequence is TGTGCCAGCAGTGTTCTGTCAGGGCGCGCCGGGGAGCTGTTTTTT.

The V gene is TRBV27, the J gene TRBJ2-7; TRBD1 might be the D (6 bases). Trimming shortened V by 3 bases and J by 5 bases, and 14 bases separated the two germline ends. CDR1 is MNHEY and CDR2 is SMNVEV in the germline V gene (reference sequence). This CDR3 has 14 amino acids. CDR3 protein: CASSFQSRGHEQYF. In DNA form, the CDR3 reads TGTGCCAGCAGTTTTCAGAGCAGGGGTCACGAGCAGTACTTC.

CDR3: CASSLGQGLNQPQHF. Written as DNA, the CDR3 is TGTGCCAGCAGCTTAGGACAGGGGCTTAATCAGCCCCAGCATTTT. The V and J genes are TRBV5-6 and TRBJ1-5, with 9 nucleotides matching TRBD1. CDR1 is SGHDT and CDR2 is YYEEEE in the germline V gene. The CDR3 length is 15 residues. V lost 2 bases and J lost 4; bases outside the gene matches: 4.

This clone appeared a few times. The V call is TRBV5-1, the J call TRBJ1-5; 9 positions agree with TRBD1. Germline V gene data show CDR1 as SGHRS and CDR2 as YFSETQ. This CDR3 spans 16 amino acids. Trimming took 4 bases from V and 2 from J; bases not matched to a gene: 7. The CDR3 sequence: CASSPGDREGNQPQHF. CDR3 sequence (DNA): TGCGCCAGCAGCCCGGGGGACAGGGAAGGCAATCAGCCCCAGCATTTT.

V gene TRBV4-3 combines with J gene TRBJ2-7, with 7 bases aligning to TRBD1. The CDR3 is 16 amino acids. Trimming removed 0 bases from V and 3 bases from J; junction bases left unmatched: 8. In germline, CDR1 is LGHNA, CDR2 YSLEER. The CDR3 loop is CASSQDRDSTLYEQYF. The CDR3 DNA reads as TGCGCCAGCAGCCAAGACCGGGACAGTACCCTCTACGAGCAGTACTTC.

This chain joins TRBV30 and TRBJ2-7; a weak D match, TRBD1 (6 bases). The V and J ends lost 4 bases and 2 bases respectively, with 9 bases between them. The CDR3 contains 12 residues. Germline V lookup: CDR1 GTSNPN, CDR2 SVGIG (reference sequence). CDR3 residues: CAWIQGPYEQYF. The CDR3 nucleotides read TGTGCCTGGATCCAGGGGCCCTACGAGCAGTACTTC.

Only a few counts were recorded for this clone. The V gene is TRBV10-1, the J gene TRBJ2-5; possible D gene TRBD2, 6 bases. V was trimmed by 3 bases and J by 2 bases, leaving 16 bases between them. The germline V gene has CDR1 WNHNN and CDR2 SYGVQD (reference sequence). CDR3 size: 16 residues. CDR3 in DNA: TGCGCCAGCAGTGACGGCGGGGCCTATAATCAAGAGACCCAGTACTTC. This translates into CASSDGGAYNQETQYF.

A few counts support this clone. V is TRBV2 and J is TRBJ1-5; D gene uncertain. This CDR3 has 15 amino acids. The germline V gene has CDR1 SNHLY and CDR2 FYNNEI. V was pared by 2 bases and J by 0 bases, with 8 bases between. CDR3 nucleotides: TGTGCCAGCAGTGAACTCAGGAATAGCAATCAGCCCCAGCATTTT. Translation gives CASSELRNSNQPQHF.

The table lists this clone with a few counts. The chain couples TRBV25-1 to TRBJ1-3, with D hard to call. Deletions cut 0 bases from V and 0 bases from J, with 12 bases between. The CDR3 loop spans 17 amino acids. From germline, CDR1 is MGHDK and CDR2 SYGVNS. The chain's CDR3 is CASSEYGFRSSGNTIYF. The CDR3 coding sequence is TGTGCCAGCAGTGAATATGGGTTCCGGAGCTCTGGAAACACCATATATTTT.

The rearrangement joins TRBV28 to TRBJ1-2, with TRBD1 matching 7 bases. Germline CDR1 and CDR2: MDHEN and SYDVKM. V lost 0 bases to trimming and J lost 4 bases; unmatched junction nucleotides: 2. The CDR3 length is 14 residues. The CDR3 loop is CASSLWGQSYGYTF. CDR3 in DNA: TGTGCCAGCAGTTTATGGGGACAGTCCTATGGCTACACCTTC.

The J gene is TRBJ2-5, the V gene TRBV7-2; 7 bases are a match to TRBD2. This CDR3 is built from 16 residues. The ends lost 5 bases at V and 2 bases at J; junction bases unmatched: 11. CDR1 is SGHTA, CDR2 FQGNSA, per germline. CDR3 sequence reads: CASSPPSGTAQETQYF. The CDR3 DNA sequence: TGTGCCAGCAGCCCGCCTAGCGGAACCGCACAAGAGACCCAGTACTTC.

With respect to this clone: Other DNA sequences in the same sample also yield this CDR3. The chain has TRBV11-3 and TRBJ1-1; a weak D match, TRBD1 (5 bases). V lost 8 bases to trimming and J lost 8 bases, with 18 bases between them. Germline-derived CDR1 and CDR2 are SGHNT and YENEEA. There are 13 residues in the CDR3. This chain's CDR3 is CASAKVTGDEAFF. CDR3 DNA: TGTGCCAGCGCAAAAGTTACAGGAGACGAAGCTTTCTTT. The whole variable domain, filled in from reference TRBV11-3 and TRBJ1-1, reads EAGVVQSPRYKIIEKKQPVAFWCNPISGHNTLYWYLQNLGQGPELLIRYENEEAVDDSQLPKDRFSAERLKGVDSTLKIQPAELGDSAVYLCASAKVTGDEAFFGQGTRLTVV.

This clone has a handful of counts. The rearrangement joins TRBV10-3 to TRBJ2-1, with 11 bases lining up with TRBD1. Trimming at V came to 2 bases and at J to 7 bases, leaving 10 bases not matched to a gene. This CDR3 is built from 17 residues. CDR1 is ENHRY, CDR2 SYGVKD, per germline. In DNA form, the CDR3 reads TGTGCCATCAGTGAGCCCGGGACAGGGGGAACTTGGAATGAGCAGTTCTTC. This translates into CAISEPGTGGTWNEQFF.

The rearrangement links TRBV12-5 to TRBJ2-1; maybe TRBD1 (6 bases). Trimming removed 4 bases at V and 1 base at J, with 14 bases between. Germline V gene data show CDR1 as LGHNT and CDR2 as FRNRAP. The CDR3 runs 16 residues. CDR3 nucleotides: TGTGCTAGTGGTTGGGGTACAGGGCCATCCTACAATGAGCAGTTCTTC. It specifies CASGWGTGPSYNEQFF.

This rearrangement joins TRBV18 to TRBJ1-1, with unresolved D. V was trimmed by 6 bases and J by 6 bases, leaving 11 bases between them. The CDR3 has 12 amino acids. Germline lookup yields CDR1 KGHSH and CDR2 LQKENI. CDR3 DNA sequence: TGTGCCAGCTCCTCCTCACGGGCTGAAGCTTTCTTT. Translation gives CASSSSRAEAFF.